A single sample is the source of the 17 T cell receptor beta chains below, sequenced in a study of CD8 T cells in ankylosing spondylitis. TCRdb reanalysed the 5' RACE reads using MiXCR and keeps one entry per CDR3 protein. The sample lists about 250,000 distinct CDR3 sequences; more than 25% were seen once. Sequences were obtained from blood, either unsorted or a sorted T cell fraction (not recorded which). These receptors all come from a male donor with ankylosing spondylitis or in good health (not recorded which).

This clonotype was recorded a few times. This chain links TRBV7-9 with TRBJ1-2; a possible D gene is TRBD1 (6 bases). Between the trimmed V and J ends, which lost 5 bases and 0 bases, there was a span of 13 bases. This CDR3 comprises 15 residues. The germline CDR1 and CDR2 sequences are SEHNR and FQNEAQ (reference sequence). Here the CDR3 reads CASSTRTETNYGYTF. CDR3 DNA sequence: TGTGCCAGCAGCACACGGACAGAAACTAACTATGGCTACACCTTC.

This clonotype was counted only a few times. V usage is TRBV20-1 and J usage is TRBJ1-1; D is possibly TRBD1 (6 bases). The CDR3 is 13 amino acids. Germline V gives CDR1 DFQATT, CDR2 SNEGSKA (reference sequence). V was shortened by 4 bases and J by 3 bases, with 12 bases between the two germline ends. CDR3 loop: CSAIVGGDTEAFF. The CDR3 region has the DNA TGCAGTGCTATCGTAGGGGGGGACACTGAAGCTTTCTTT.

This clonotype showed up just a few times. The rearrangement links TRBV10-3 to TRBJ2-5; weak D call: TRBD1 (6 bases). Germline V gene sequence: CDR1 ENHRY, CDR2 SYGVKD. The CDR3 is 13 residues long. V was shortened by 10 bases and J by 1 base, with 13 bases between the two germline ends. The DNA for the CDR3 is TGTGCCAGCAGACAGGAGTTCCAAGAGACCCAGTACTTC. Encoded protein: CASRQEFQETQYF.

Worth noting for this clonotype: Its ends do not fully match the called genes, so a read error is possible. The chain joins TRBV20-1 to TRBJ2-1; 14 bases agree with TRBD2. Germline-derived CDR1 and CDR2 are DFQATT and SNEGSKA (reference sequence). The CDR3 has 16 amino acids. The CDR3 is CCARDWTSGGKNEQFF. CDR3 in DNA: TGCTGTGCTAGAGATTGGACTAGCGGGGGGAAAAATGAGCAGTTCTTC.

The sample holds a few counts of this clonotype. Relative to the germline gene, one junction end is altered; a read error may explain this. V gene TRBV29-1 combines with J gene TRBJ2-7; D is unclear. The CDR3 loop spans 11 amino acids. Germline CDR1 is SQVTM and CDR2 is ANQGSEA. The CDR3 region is CSVEERYAQYF. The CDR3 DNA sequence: TGCAGCGTTGAAGAACGTTACGCGCAGTACTTC.

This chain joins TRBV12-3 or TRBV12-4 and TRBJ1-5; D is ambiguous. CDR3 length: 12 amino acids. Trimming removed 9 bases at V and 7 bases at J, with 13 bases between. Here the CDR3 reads CASSSTPQPQHF. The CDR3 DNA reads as TGTGCCAGTTCATCGACCCCCCAGCCCCAGCATTTT.

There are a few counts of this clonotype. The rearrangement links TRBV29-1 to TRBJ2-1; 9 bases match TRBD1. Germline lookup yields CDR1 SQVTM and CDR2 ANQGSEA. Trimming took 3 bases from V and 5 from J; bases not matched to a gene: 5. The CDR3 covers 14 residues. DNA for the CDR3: TGCAGCGTTGACGTGACAGGGGGAGACAATGAGCAGTTCTTC. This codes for CSVDVTGGDNEQFF.

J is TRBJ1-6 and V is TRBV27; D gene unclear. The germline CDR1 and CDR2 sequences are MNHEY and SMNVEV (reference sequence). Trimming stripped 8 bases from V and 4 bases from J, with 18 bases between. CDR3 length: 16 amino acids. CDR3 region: CASRLGGLKYNSPLHF. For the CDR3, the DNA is TGTGCCAGCCGCCTGGGTGGCCTCAAGTATAATTCACCCCTCCACTTT.

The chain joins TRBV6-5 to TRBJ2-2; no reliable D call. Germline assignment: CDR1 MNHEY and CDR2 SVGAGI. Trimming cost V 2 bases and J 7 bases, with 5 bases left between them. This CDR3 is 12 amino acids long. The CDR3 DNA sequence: TGTGCCAGCAGTTACGATGGCGGGGAGCTGTTTTTT. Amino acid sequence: CASSYDGGELFF.

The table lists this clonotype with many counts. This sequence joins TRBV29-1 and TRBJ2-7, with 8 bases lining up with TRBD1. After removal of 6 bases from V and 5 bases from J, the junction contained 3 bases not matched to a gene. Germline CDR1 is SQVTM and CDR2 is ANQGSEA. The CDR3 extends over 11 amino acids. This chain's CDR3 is CSVGQADEQYF. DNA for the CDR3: TGCAGCGTGGGACAGGCAGACGAGCAGTACTTC.

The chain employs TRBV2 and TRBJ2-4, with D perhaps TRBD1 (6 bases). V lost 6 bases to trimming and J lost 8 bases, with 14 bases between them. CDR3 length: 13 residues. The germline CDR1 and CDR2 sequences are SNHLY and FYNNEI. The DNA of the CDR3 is TGTGCCAGCAGGGGGGCCTGGCAGGACATTCAGTACTTC. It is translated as CASRGAWQDIQYF. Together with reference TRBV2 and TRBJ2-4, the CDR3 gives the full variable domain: EPEVTQTPSHQVTQMGQEVILRCVPISNHLYFYWYRQILGQKVEFLVSFYNNEISEKSEIFDDQFSVERPDGSNFTLKIRSTKLEDSAMYFCASRGAWQDIQYFGAGTRLSVL.

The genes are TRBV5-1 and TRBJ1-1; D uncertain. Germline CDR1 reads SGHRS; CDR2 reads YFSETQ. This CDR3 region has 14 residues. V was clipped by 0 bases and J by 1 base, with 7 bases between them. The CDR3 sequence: CASSLGFGNTEAFF. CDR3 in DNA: TGCGCCAGCAGCTTGGGATTTGGGAACACTGAAGCTTTCTTT.

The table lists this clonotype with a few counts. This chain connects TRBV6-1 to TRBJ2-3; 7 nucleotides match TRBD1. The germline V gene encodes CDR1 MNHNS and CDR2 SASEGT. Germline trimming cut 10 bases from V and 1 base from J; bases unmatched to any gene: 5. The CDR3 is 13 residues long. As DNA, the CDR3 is TGTGCCACCCAGGGACAGCGCACAGATACGCAGTATTTT. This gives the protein CATQGQRTDTQYF.

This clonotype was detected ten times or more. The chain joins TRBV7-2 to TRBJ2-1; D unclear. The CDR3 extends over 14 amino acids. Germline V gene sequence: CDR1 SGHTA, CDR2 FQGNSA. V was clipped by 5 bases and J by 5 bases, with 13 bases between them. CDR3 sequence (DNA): TGTGCCAGCAGCGCAGTGGTAGACCACAATGAGCAGTTCTTC. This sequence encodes CASSAVVDHNEQFF.

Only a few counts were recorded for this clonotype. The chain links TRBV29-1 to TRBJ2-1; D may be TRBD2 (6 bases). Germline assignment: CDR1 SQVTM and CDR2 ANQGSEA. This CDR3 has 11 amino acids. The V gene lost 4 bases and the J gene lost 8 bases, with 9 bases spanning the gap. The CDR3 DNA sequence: TGCAGCGTTGGGGGGGAGGATGAGCAGTTCTTC. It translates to CSVGGEDEQFF.

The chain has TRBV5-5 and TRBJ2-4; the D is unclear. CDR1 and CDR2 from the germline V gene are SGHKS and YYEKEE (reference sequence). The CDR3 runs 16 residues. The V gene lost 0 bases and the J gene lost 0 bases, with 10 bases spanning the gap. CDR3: CASSLGTDLAKNIQYF. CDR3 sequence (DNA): TGTGCCAGCAGCTTGGGGACGGACCTAGCCAAAAACATTCAGTACTTC. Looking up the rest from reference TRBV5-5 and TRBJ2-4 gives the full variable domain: DAGVTQSPTHLIKTRGQQVTLRCSPISGHKSVSWYQQVLGQGPQFIFQYYEKEERGRGNFPDRFSARQFPNYSSELNVNALLLGDSALYLCASSLGTDLAKNIQYFGAGTRLSVL.

The CDR3 region is CASKLGPSSYNEQFF. For the CDR3, the DNA is TGTGCCAGCAAGTTGGGGCCGAGCTCCTACAATGAGCAGTTCTTC. The chain employs TRBV2 and TRBJ2-1; possibly TRBD1 for D (5 bases). The CDR3 covers 15 residues. V lost 7 bases to trimming and J lost 0 bases, with 13 bases between them. Germline values: CDR1 SNHLY, CDR2 FYNNEI.